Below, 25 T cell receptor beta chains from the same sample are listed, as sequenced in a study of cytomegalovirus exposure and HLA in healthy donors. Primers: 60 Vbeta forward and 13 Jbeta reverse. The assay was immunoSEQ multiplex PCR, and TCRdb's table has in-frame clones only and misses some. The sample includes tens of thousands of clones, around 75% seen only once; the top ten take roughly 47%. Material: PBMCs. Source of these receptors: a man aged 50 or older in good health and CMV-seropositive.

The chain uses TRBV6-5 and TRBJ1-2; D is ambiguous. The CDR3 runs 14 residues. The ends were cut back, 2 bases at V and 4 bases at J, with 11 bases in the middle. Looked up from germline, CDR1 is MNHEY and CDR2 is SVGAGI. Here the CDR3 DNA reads TGTGCCAGCAGTTACACTGTGACGGGCTATGGCTACACCTTC. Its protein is CASSYTVTGYGYTF.

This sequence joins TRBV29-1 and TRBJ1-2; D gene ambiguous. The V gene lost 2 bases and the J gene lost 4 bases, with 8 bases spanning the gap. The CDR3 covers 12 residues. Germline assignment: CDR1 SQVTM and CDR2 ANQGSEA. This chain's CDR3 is CSVEQDTYGYTF. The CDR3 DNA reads TGCAGCGTTGAACAAGACACCTATGGCTACACCTTC. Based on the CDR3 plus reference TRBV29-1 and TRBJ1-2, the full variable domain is SAVISQKPSRDICQRGTSLTIQCQVDSQVTMMFWYRQQPGQSLTLIATANQGSEATYESGFVIDKFPISRPNLTFSTLTVSNMSPEDSSIYLCSVEQDTYGYTFGSGTRLTVV.

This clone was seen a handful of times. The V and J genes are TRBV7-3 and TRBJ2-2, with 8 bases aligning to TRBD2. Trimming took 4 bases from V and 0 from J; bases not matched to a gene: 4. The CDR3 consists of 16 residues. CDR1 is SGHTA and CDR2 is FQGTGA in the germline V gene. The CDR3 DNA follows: TGTGCCAGCAGCTCAAAAGCGGGGGCGAACACCGGGGAGCTGTTTTTT. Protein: CASSSKAGANTGELFF.

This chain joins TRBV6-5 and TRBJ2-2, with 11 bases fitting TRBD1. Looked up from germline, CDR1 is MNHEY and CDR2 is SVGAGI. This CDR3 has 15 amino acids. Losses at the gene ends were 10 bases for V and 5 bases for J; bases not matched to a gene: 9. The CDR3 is CATRWDRGSTGELFF. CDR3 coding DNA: TGTGCCACCAGATGGGACAGGGGGTCTACCGGGGAGCTGTTTTTT.

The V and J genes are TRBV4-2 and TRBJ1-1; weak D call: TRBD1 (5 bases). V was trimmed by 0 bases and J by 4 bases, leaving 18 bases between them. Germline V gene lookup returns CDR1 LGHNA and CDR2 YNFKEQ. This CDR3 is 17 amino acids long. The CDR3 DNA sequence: TGTGCCAGCAGCCAAGATGCCAGGGTGGTAGTTGTCACTGAAGCTTTCTTT. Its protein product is CASSQDARVVVVTEAFF.

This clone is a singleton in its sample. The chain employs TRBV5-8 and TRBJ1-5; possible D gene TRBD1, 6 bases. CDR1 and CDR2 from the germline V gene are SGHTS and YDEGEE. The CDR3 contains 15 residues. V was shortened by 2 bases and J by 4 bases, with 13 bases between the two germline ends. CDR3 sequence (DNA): TGTGCCAGCAGCTTAAGGTTTCAGGGGAATCAGCCCCAGCATTTT. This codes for CASSLRFQGNQPQHF.

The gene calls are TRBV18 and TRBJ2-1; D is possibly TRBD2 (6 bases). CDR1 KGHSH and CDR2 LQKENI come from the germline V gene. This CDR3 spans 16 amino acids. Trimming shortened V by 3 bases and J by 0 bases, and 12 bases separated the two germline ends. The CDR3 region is CASSPLAKSSYNEQFF. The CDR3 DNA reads TGTGCCAGCTCACCCCTAGCGAAGAGCTCCTACAATGAGCAGTTCTTC.

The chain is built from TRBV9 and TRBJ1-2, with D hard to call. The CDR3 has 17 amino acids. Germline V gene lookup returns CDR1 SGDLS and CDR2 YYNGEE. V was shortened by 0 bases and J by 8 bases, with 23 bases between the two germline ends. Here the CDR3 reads CASSVVVLGIQSGGYTF. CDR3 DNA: TGTGCCAGCAGCGTAGTTGTCCTGGGGATCCAATCGGGGGGCTACACCTTC.

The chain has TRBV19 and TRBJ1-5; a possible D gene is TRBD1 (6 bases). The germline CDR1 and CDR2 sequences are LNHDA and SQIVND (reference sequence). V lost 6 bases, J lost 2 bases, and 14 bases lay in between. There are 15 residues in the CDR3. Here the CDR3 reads CASRAVRGGNQPQHF. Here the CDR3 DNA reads TGTGCCAGTAGAGCCGTCAGGGGTGGCAATCAGCCCCAGCATTTT.

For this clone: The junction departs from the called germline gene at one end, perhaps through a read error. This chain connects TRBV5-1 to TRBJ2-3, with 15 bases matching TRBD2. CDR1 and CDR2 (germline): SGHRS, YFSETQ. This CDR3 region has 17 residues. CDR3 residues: CVSSTGTSGRITDTQYF. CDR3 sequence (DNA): TGCGTCAGCAGCACCGGGACTAGCGGGAGGATCACAGATACGCAGTATTTT.

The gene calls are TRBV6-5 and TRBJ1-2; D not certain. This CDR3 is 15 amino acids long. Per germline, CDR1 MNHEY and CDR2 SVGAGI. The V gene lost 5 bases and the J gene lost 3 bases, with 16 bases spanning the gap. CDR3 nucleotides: TGTGCCAGCAGTGCCGCGCGGGGAGCGGACTATGGCTACACCTTC. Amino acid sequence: CASSAARGADYGYTF.

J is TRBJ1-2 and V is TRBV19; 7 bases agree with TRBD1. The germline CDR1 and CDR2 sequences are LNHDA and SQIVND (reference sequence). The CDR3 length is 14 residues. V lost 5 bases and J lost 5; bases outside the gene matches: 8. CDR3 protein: CASSLWGTAYGYTF. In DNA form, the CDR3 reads TGTGCCAGTAGTCTCTGGGGGACAGCGTATGGCTACACCTTC.

Here the CDR3 DNA reads TGTGCCAGCAGCACCCGTGAGTGGGCGGGGGGTACGGAGCAGTACTTC. Amino acid sequence: CASSTREWAGGTEQYF. V and J are TRBV7-2 and TRBJ2-7, with TRBD2 identical over 8 bases. V shed 5 bases, J shed 7 bases, and the junction held 16 bases outside the gene matches. Germline values: CDR1 SGHTA, CDR2 FQGNSA. CDR3 length: 16 residues.

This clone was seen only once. In DNA, the CDR3 is TGTGCCACCAGCAGGGGGAGGGCAGTGAACACTGAAGCTTTCTTT. The encoded protein is CATSRGRAVNTEAFF. The chain recombines TRBV15 with TRBJ1-1; no reliable D call. The CDR3 runs to 15 residues. CDR1 and CDR2 from the germline V gene are LNHNV and YYDKDF (reference sequence). V lost 3 bases, J lost 0 bases, and 11 bases lay in between.

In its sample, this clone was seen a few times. The CDR3 region has the DNA TGTGCCAGCAGCCGACACTCCTACGAGCAGTACTTC. It is translated as CASSRHSYEQYF. The chain links TRBV6-5 to TRBJ2-7; D gene ambiguous. This CDR3 comprises 12 residues. V was shortened by 6 bases and J by 0 bases, with 6 bases between the two germline ends. Germline CDR1 reads MNHEY; CDR2 reads SVGAGI.

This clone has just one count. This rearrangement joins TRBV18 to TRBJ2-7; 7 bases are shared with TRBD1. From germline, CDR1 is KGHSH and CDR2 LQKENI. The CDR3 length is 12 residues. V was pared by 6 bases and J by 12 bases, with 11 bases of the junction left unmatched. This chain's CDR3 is CASSLDREFPYF. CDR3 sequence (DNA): TGTGCCAGCTCCCTCGACAGGGAATTTCCGTACTTC.

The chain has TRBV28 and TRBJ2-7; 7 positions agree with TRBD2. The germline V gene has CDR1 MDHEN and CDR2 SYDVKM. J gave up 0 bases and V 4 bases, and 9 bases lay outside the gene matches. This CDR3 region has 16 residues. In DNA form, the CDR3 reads TGTGCCAGCAGTTCCTTATCCGGGAGGAGCTCCTACGAGCAGTACTTC. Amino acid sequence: CASSSLSGRSSYEQYF.

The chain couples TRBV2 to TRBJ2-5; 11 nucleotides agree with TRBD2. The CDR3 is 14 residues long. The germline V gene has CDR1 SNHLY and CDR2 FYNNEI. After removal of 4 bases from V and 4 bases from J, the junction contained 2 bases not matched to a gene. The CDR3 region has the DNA TGTGCCAGCAGTGGTGGACTAGCGGGAGAGACCCAGTACTTC. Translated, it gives CASSGGLAGETQYF.

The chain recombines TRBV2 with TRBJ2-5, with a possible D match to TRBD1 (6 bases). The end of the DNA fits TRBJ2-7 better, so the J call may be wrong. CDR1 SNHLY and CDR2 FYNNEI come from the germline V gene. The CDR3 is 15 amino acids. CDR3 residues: CASSEGSGHHYEQYF. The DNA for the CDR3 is TGTGCCAGCAGTGAAGGATCGGGACACCACTACGAGCAGTACTTC.

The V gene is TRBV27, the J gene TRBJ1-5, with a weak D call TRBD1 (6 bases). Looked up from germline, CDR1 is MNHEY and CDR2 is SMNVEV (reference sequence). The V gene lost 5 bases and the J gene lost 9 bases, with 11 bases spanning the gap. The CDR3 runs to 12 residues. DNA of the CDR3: TGTGCCAGCAGTACAGGGTCATTGCCCCAGCATTTT. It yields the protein CASSTGSLPQHF.

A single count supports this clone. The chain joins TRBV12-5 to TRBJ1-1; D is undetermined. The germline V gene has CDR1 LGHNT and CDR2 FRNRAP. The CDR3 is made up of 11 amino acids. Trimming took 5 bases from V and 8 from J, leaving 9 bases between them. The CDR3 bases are TGTGCTAGTGGTGGCGGGTGGGAAGCTTTCTTT. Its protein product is CASGGGWEAFF.

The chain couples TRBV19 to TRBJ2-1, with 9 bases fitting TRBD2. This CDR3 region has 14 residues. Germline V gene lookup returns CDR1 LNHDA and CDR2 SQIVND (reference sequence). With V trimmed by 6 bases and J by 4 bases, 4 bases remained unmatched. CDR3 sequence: CASRTSGLYNEQFF. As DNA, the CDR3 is TGTGCCAGTAGAACTAGCGGGCTTTACAATGAGCAGTTCTTC.

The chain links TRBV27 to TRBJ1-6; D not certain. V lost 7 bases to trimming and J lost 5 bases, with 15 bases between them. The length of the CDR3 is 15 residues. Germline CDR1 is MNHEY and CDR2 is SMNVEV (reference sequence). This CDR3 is CASKDGRHHNSPLHF. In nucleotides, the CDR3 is TGTGCCAGCAAGGATGGCCGACACCATAATTCACCCCTCCACTTT.

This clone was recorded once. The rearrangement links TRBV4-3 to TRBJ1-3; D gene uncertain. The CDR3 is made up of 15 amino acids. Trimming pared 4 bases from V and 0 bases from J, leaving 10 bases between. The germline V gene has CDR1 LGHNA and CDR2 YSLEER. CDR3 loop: CASSREGGSGNTIYF. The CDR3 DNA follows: TGCGCCAGCAGCCGAGAGGGAGGCTCTGGAAACACCATATATTTT.

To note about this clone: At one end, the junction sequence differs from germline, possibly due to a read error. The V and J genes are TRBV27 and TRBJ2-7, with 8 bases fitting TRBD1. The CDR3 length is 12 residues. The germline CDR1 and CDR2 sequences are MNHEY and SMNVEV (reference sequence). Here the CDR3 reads CASSPTGGQVDF. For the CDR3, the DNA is TGTGCCAGCAGTCCGACCGGGGGACAGGTGGACTTC.